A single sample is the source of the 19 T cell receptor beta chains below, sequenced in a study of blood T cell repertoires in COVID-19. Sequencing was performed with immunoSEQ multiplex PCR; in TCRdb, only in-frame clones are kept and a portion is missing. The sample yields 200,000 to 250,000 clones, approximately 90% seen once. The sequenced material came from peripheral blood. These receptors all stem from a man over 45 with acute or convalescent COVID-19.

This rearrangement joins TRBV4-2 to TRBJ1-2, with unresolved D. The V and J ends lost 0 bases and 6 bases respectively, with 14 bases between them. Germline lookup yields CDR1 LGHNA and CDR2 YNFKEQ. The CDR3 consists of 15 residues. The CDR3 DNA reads TGTGCCAGCAGCCAAGAAGAGTTTCCACGTGATGGCTACACCTTC. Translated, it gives CASSQEEFPRDGYTF.

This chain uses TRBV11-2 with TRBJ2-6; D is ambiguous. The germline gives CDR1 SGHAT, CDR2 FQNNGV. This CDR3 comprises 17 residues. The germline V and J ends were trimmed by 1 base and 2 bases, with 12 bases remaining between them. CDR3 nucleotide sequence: TGTGCCAGCAGCTTAGTTCTATTCGGTCCTGGGGCCAACGTCCTGACTTTC. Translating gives CASSLVLFGPGANVLTF.

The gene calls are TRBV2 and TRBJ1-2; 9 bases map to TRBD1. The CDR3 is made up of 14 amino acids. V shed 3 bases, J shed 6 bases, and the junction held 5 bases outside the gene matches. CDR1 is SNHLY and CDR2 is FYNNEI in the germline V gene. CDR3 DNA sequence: TGTGCCAGCAGTGAGTGGACAGGGGCGGATGGCTACACCTTC. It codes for CASSEWTGADGYTF.

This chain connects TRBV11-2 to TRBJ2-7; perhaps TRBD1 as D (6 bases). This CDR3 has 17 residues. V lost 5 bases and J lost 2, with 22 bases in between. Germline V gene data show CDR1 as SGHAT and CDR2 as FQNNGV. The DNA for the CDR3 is TGTGCCAGCAGCCCGAGGGGGACATCCCGGTTGACCTACGAGCAGTACTTC. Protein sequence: CASSPRGTSRLTYEQYF.

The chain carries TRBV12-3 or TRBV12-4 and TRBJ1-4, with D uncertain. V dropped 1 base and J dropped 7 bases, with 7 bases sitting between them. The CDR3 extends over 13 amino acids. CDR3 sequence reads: CASSLGHGEKLFF. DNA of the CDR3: TGTGCCAGCAGTTTAGGACATGGTGAAAAACTGTTTTTT.

The CDR3 sequence: CSVAGGRYYGYTF. DNA for the CDR3: TGCAGCGTTGCGGGGGGAAGGTACTATGGCTACACCTTC. V gene TRBV29-1 combines with J gene TRBJ1-2; weak D call: TRBD1 (5 bases). Germline CDR1 is SQVTM and CDR2 is ANQGSEA. V was trimmed by 4 bases and J by 3 bases, leaving 12 bases between them. CDR3 length equals 13 residues.

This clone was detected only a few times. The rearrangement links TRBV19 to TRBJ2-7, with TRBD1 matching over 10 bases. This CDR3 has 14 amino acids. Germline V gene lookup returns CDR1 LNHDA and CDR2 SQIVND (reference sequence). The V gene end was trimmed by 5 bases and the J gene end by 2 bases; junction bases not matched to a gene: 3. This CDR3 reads CASSQDRGAYEQYF. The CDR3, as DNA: TGTGCCAGTAGTCAGGACAGGGGGGCCTACGAGCAGTACTTC.

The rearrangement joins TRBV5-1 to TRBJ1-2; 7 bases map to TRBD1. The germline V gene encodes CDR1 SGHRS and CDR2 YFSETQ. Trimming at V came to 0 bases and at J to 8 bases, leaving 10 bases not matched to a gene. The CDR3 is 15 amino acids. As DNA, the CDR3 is TGCGCCAGCAGCTTGGGAGGGACAGCGCTGTTCGGCTACACCTTC. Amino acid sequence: CASSLGGTALFGYTF.

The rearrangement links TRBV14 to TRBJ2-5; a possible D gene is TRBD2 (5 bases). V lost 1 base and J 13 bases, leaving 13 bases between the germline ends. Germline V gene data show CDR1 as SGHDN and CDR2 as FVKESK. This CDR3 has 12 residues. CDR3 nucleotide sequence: TGTGCCAGCAGCCAAGGTTTCGGCGGGTCGTACTTC. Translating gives CASSQGFGGSYF.

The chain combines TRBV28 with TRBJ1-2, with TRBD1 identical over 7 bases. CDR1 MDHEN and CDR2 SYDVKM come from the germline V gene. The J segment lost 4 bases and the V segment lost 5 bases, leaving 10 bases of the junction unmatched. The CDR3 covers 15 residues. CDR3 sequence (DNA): TGTGCCAGCAGTCCAGGGGGAGAACCCTTCTATGGCTACACCTTC. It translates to CASSPGGEPFYGYTF.

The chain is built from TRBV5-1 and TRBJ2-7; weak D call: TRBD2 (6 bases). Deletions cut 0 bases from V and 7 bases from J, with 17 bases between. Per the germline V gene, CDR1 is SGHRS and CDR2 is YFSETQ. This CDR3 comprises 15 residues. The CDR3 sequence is CASSLAYTEAGEQYF. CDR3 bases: TGCGCCAGCAGCTTGGCTTACACGGAGGCGGGGGAGCAGTACTTC.

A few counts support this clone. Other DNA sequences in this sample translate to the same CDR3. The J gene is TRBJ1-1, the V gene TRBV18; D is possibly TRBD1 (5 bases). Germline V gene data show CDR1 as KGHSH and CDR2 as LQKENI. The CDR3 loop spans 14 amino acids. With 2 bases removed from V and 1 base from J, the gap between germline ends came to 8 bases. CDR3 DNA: TGTGCCAGCTCACCAGACAGAAAGAACACTGAAGCTTTCTTT. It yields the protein CASSPDRKNTEAFF.

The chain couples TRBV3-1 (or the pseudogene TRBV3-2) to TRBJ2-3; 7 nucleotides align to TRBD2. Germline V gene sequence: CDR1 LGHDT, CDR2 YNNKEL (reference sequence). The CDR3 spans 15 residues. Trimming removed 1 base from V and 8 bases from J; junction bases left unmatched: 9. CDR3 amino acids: CASSQAIRWGGTQYF. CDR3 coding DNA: TGTGCCAGCAGCCAAGCGATCAGGTGGGGGGGTACGCAGTATTTT.

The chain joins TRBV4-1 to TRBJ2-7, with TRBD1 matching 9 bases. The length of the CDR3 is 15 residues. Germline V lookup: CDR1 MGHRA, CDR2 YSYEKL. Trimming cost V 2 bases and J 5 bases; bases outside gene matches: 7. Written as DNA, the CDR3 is TGCGCCAGCAGCCAACCGGGACAGGGTATCCACGAGCAGTACTTC. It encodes CASSQPGQGIHEQYF.

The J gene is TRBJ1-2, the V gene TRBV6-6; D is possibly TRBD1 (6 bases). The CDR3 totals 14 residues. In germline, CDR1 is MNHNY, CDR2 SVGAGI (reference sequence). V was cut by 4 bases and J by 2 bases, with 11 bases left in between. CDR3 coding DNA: TGTGCCAGCAGTTCCTGGACAGTAAACTATGGCTACACCTTC. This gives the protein CASSSWTVNYGYTF.

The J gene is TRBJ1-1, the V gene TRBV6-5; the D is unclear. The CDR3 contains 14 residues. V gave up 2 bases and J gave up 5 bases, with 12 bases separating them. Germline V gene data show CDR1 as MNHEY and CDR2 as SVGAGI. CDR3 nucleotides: TGTGCCAGCAGTTACACCCCGGGAGTGACTGAAGCTTTCTTT. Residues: CASSYTPGVTEAFF.

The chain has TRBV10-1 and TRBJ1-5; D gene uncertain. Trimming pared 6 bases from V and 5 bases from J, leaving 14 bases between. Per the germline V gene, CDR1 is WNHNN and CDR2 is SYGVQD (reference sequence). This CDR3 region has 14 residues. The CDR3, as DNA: TGCGCCAGCAGGGTTCGGTATCAGGATCAGCCCCAGCATTTT. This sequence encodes CASRVRYQDQPQHF.

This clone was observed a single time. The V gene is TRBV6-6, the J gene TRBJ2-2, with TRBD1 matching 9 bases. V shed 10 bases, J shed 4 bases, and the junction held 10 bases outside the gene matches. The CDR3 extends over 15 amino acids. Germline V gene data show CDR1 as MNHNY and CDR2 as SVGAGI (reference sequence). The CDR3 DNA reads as TGTGCCACCAGGGGGGACAGGGCGTCCACCGGGGAGCTGTTTTTT. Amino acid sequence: CATRGDRASTGELFF.

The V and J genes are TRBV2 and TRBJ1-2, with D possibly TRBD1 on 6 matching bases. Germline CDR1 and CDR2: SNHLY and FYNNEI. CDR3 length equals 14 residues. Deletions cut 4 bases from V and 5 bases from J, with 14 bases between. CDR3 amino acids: CASSGAWTAYGYTF. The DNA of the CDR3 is TGTGCCAGCAGTGGGGCGTGGACAGCGTATGGCTACACCTTC.